These 2 T cell receptor beta chains were sequenced from one sample in a study of CD8 T cells in ankylosing spondylitis. TCRdb re-called the 5' RACE reads through MiXCR, storing one row per CDR3 protein. The table lists 200,000 or so distinct CDR3 sequences, roughly 24% of them singletons. Sequenced input: blood, either unsorted or a sorted T cell fraction (not recorded which). These receptors all stem from a male donor with ankylosing spondylitis or in good health (not recorded which).

This clonotype was seen repeatedly, ten times or more. This chain links TRBV10-3 with TRBJ2-3; D not certain. Trimming pared 4 bases from V and 6 bases from J, leaving 8 bases between. CDR1 ENHRY and CDR2 SYGVKD come from the germline V gene. CDR3 length: 12 amino acids. The DNA of the CDR3 is TGTGCCATCAGTGCAACCCAGGATACGCAGTATTTT. Translating gives CAISATQDTQYF.

This clonotype was counted between two and nine times. This chain uses TRBV20-1 with TRBJ1-1; 9 bases align to TRBD1. The CDR3 loop spans 14 amino acids. The V segment lost 3 bases and the J segment 5 bases; nucleotides outside the gene matches: 7. Germline CDR1 is DFQATT and CDR2 is SNEGSKA (reference sequence). The CDR3, as DNA: TGCAGTGCTAGTAGCGGACAGGGGAGGACTGAAGCTTTCTTT. Translated: CSASSGQGRTEAFF.